This T cell receptor beta chain was observed in a study of T-cell memory formation after mild COVID-19. As for the study in general: TCR clusters were largely donor specific.

It was 5'RACE with constant-segment primers that produced the TCR alpha and TCR beta cDNA libraries, which carried sample barcodes and UMIs. MiXCR was run by TCRdb on the 5' RACE reads, yielding one entry per CDR3 protein. The repertoire consists of 450,000 to 650,000 distinct CDR3 sequences, with about 22% occurring once and the leading ten covering around 9.2%. As regards this clonotype: What it recognizes is unknown.

Whole-study results and caveats: Later expanders leaned CD4+, whereas clones that contracted between day 15 and 85 were balanced CD4/CD8. The SARS-CoV-2 specificity of second-wave clones reaching peak at day 37 remained unverified.

Germline V gene sequence: CDR1 MNHEY, CDR2 SVGEGT. V lost 7 bases to trimming and J lost 4 bases, with 14 bases between them. CDR3 length equals 14 residues. This chain links TRBV6-2 or TRBV6-3 with TRBJ2-1, with D tentatively TRBD1 (5 bases). The source is an adult woman who had mild COVID-19 (a few samples of this study predate the infection). Cell type and time point are not known. The sample comprised PBMCs or a T cell subset sorted from them (not recorded which). CDR3 sequence reads: CASNPTRQYNEQFF. DNA for the CDR3: TGTGCCAGCAACCCGACAAGACAGTACAATGAGCAGTTCTTC.